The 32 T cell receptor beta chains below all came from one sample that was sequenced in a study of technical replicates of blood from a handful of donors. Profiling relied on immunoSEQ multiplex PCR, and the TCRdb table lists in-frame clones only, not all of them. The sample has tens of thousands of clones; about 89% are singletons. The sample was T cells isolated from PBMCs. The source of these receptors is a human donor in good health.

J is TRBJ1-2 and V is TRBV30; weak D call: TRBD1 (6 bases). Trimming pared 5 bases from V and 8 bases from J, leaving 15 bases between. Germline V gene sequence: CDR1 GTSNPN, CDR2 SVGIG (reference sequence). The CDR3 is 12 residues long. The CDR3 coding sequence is TGTGCCTGGGGGCGGGGGCTCGGCGGCTACACCTTC. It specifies CAWGRGLGGYTF.

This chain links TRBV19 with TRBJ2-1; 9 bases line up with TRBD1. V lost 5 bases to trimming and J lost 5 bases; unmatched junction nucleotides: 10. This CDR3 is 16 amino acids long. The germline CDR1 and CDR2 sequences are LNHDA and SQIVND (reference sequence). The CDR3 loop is CASSRAGTGTNNEQFF. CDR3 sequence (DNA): TGTGCCAGTAGTCGAGCCGGGACAGGGACTAACAATGAGCAGTTCTTC.

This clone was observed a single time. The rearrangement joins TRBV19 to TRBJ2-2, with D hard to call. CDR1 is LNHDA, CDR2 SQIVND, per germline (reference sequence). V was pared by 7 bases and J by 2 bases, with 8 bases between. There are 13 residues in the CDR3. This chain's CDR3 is CASIARNTGELFF. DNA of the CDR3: TGTGCCAGTATAGCTAGAAACACCGGGGAGCTGTTTTTT.

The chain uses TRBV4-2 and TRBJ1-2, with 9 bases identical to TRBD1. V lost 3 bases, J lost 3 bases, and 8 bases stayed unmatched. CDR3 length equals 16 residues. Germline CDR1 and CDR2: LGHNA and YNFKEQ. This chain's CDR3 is CASSHFTGGKDYGYTF. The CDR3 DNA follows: TGTGCCAGCAGCCATTTTACAGGGGGCAAAGACTATGGCTACACCTTC.

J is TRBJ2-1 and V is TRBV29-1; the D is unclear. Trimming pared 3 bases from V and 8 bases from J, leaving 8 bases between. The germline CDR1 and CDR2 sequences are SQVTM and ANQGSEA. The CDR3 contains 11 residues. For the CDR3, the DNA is TGCAGCGTTGAGTCAGGTGATGAGCAGTTCTTC. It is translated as CSVESGDEQFF.

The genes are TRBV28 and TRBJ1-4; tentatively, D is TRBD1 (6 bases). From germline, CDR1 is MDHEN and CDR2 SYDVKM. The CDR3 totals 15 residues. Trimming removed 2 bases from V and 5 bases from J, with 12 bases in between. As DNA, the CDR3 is TGTGCCAGCAGTTTACTGACAGGAGTAAATGAAAAACTGTTTTTT. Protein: CASSLLTGVNEKLFF. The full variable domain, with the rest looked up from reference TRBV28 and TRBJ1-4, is DVKVTQSSRYLVKRTGEKVFLECVQDMDHENMFWYRQDPGLGLRLIYFSYDVKMKEKGDIPEGYSVSREKKERFSLILESASTNQTSMYLCASSLLTGVNEKLFFGSGTQLSVL.

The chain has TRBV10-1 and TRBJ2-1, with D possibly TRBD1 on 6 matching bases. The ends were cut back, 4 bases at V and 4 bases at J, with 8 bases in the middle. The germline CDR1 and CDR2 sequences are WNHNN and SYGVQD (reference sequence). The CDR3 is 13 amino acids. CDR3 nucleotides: TGCGCCAGCAGTGGAGGGGGTTACAATGAGCAGTTCTTC. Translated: CASSGGGYNEQFF.

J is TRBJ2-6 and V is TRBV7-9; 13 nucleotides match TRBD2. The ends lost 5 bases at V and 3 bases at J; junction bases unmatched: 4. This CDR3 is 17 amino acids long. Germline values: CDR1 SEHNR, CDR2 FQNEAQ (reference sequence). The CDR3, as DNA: TGTGCCAGCAGCCCCGGACTAGCGGGAGATGGGGCCAACGTCCTGACTTTC. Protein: CASSPGLAGDGANVLTF. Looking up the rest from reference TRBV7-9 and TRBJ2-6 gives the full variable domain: DTGVSQNPRHKITKRGQNVTFRCDPISEHNRLYWYRQTLGQGPEFLTYFQNEAQLEKSRLLSDRFSAERPKGSFSTLEIQRTEQGDSAMYLCASSPGLAGDGANVLTFGAGSRLTVL.

The CDR3 sequence is CASSLYYAGGNEQFF. The DNA of the CDR3 is TGTGCCAGCAGCCTTTACTACGCAGGGGGGAATGAGCAGTTCTTC. This rearrangement joins TRBV7-8 to TRBJ2-1, with D possibly matching TRBD1 (7 bases). Trimming took 5 bases from V and 7 from J, leaving 18 bases between them. The CDR3 spans 15 residues. Germline-derived CDR1 and CDR2 are SGHVS and FQNEAQ.

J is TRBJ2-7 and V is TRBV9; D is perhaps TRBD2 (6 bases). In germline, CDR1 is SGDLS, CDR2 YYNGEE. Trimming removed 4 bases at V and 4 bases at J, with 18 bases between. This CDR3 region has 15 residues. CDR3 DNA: TGTGCCAGCAGCCCCATACGGGAGAAGTCGTACGAGCAGTACTTC. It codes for CASSPIREKSYEQYF.

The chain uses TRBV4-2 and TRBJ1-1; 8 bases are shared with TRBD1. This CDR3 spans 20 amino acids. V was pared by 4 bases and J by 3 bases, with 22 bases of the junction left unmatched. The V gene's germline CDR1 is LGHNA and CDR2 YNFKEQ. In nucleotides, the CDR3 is TGTGCCAGCAGCCTAGAGTACACCGAGACAGGGGTGCTCTCGGACACTGAAGCTTTCTTT. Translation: CASSLEYTETGVLSDTEAFF.

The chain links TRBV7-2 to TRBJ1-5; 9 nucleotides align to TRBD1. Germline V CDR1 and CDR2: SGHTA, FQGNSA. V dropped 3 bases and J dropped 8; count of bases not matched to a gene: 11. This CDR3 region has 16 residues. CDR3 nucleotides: TGTGCCAGCAGCTTTGGGACAGGGCCGATGAGGGAGCCCCAGCATTTT. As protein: CASSFGTGPMREPQHF.

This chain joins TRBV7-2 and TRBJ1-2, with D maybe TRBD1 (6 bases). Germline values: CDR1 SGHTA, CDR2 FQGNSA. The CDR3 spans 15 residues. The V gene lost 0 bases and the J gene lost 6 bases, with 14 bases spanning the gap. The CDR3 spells CASSLAVGAQDGYTF. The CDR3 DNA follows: TGTGCCAGCAGCTTAGCGGTGGGGGCGCAGGATGGCTACACCTTC.

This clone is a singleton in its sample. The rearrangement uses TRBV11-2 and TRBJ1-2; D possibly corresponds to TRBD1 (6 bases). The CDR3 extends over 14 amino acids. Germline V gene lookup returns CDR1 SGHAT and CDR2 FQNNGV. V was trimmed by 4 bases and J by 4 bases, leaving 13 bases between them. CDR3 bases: TGTGCCAGCAGCTCCATCCGGGACACCTATGGCTACACCTTC. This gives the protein CASSSIRDTYGYTF.

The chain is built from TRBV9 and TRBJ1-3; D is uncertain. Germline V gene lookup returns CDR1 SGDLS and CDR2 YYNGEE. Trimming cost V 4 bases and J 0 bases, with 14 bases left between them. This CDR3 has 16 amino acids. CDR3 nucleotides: TGTGCCAGCAGCCCCCCAGGACTATACTCTGGAAACACCATATATTTT. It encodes CASSPPGLYSGNTIYF.

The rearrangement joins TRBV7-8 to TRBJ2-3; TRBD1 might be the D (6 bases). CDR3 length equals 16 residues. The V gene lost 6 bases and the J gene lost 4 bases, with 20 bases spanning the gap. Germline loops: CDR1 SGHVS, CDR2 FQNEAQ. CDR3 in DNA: TGTGCCAGCAGGGTTTTCGGGGACACGAGGGCAGATACGCAGTATTTT. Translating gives CASRVFGDTRADTQYF.

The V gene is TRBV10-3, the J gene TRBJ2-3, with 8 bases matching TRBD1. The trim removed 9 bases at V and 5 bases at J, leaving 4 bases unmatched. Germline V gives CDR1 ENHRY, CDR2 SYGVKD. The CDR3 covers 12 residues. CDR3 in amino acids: CAIQGAGDTQYF. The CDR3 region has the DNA TGTGCCATTCAGGGGGCTGGAGATACGCAGTATTTT.

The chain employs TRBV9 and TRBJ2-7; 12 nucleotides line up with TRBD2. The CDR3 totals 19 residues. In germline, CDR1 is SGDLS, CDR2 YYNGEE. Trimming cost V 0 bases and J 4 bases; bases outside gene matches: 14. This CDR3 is CASSVVSPPSGRGRYEQYF. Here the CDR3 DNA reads TGTGCCAGCAGCGTAGTTAGTCCACCTAGCGGGAGGGGCCGGTACGAGCAGTACTTC. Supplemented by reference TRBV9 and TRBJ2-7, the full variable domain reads DSGVTQTPKHLITATGQRVTLRCSPRSGDLSVYWYQQSLDQGLQFLIQYYNGEERAKGNILERFSAQQFPDLHSELNLSSLELGDSALYFCASSVVSPPSGRGRYEQYFGPGTRLTVT.

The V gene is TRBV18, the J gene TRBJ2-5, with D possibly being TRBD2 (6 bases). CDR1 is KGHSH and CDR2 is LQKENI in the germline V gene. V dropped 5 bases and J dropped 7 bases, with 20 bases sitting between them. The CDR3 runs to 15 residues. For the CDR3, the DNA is TGTGCCAGCTCAGGATCTAGGGAGGCCTCCAGGACCCAGTACTTC. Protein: CASSGSREASRTQYF.

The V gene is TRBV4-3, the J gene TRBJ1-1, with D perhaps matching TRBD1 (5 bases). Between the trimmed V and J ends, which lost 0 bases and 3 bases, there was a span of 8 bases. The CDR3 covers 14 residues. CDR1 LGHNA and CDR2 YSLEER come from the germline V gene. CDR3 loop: CASSQDDSYTEAFF. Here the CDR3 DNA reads TGCGCCAGCAGCCAAGATGACAGTTACACTGAAGCTTTCTTT.

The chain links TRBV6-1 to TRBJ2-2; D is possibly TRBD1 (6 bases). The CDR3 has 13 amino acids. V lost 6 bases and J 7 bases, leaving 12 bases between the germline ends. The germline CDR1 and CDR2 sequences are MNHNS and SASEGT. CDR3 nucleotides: TGTGCCAGCAGCCCAACAGGGTACGGGGAGCTGTTTTTT. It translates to CASSPTGYGELFF.

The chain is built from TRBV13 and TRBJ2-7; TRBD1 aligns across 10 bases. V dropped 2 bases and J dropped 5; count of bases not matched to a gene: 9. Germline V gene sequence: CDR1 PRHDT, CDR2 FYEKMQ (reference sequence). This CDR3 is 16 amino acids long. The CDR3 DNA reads TGTGCCAGCAGCTTAAGGGACAGGGGTATTTTCCACGAGCAGTACTTC. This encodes CASSLRDRGIFHEQYF. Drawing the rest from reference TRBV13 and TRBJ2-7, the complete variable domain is AAGVIQSPRHLIKEKRETATLKCYPIPRHDTVYWYQQGPGQDPQFLISFYEKMQSDKGSIPDRFSAQQFSDYHSELNMSSLELGDSALYFCASSLRDRGIFHEQYFGPGTRLTVT.

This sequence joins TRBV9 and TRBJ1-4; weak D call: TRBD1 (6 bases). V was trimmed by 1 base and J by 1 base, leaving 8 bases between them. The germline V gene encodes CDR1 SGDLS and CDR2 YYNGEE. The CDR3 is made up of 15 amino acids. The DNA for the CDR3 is TGTGCCAGCAGCGTACAGGGGCAAACTAATGAAAAACTGTTTTTT. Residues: CASSVQGQTNEKLFF.

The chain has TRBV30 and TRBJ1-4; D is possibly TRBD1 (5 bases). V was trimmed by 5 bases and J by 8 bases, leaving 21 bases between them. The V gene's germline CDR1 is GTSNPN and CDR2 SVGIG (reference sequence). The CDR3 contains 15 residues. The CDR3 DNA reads TGTGCCTGGGGTAGGGGTCAGGGTTCAGAGGAAAAACTGTTTTTT. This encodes CAWGRGQGSEEKLFF.

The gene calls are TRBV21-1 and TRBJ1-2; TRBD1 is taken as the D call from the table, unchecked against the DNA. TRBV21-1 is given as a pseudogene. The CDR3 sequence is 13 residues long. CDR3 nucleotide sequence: TGTGCCAGCCCTGAGGGGGTAAACTATGGCTACACCTTC. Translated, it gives CASPEGVNYGYTF.

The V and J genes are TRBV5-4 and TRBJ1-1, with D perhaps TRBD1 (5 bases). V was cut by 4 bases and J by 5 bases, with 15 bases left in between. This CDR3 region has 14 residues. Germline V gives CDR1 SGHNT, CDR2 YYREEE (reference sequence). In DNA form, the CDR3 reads TGTGCCAGCAGCCATAATGGGGGGTCTACTGAAGCTTTCTTT. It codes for CASSHNGGSTEAFF.

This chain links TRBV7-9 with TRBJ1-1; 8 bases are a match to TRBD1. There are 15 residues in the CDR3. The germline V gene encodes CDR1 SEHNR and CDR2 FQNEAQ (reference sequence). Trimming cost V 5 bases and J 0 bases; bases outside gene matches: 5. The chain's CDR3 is CASSEDREVNTEAFF. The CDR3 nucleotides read TGTGCCAGCAGCGAGGACAGGGAAGTGAACACTGAAGCTTTCTTT.

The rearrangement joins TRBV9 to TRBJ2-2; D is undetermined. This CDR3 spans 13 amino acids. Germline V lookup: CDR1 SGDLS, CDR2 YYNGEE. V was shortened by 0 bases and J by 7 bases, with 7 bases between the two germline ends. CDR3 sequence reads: CASSVEFGGELFF. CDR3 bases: TGTGCCAGCAGCGTAGAATTCGGCGGGGAGCTGTTTTTT.

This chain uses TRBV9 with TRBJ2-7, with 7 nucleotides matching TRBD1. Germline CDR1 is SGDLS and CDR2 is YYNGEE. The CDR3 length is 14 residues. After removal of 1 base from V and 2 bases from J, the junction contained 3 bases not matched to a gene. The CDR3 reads CASSVTGVPYEQYF. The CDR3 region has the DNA TGTGCCAGCAGCGTAACAGGGGTCCCCTACGAGCAGTACTTC. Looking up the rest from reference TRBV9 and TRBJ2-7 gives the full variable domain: DSGVTQTPKHLITATGQRVTLRCSPRSGDLSVYWYQQSLDQGLQFLIQYYNGEERAKGNILERFSAQQFPDLHSELNLSSLELGDSALYFCASSVTGVPYEQYFGPGTRLTVT.

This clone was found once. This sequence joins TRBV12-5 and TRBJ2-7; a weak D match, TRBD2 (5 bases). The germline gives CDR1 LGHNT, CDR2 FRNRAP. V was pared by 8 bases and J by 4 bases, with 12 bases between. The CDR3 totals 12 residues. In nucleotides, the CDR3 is TGTGCTAGTTCCGGGGTTCCTTACGAGCAGTACTTC. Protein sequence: CASSGVPYEQYF.

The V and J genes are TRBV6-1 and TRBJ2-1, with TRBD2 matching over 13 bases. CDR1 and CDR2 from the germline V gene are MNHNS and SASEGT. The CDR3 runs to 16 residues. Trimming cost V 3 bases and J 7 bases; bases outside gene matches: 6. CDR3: CASSDPGTSGINEQFF. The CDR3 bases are TGTGCCAGCAGTGATCCCGGGACTAGCGGGATAAATGAGCAGTTCTTC.

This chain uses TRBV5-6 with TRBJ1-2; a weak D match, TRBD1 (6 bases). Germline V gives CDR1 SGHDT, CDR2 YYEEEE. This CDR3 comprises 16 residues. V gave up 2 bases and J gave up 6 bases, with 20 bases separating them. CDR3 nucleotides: TGTGCCAGCAGCTTCCTATGGGGGCAGGGAAGGGATGGCTACACCTTC. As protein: CASSFLWGQGRDGYTF.